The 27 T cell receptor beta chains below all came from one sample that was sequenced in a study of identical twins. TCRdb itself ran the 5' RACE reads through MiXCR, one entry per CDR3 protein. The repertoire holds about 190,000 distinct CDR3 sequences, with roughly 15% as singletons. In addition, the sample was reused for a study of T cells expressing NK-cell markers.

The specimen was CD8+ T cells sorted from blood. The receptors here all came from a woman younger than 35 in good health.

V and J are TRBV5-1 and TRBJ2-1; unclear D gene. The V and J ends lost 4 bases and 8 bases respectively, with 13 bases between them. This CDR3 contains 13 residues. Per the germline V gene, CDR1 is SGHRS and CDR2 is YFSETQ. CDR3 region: CASSTSPRDEQFF. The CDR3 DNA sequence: TGCGCCAGCAGCACTTCCCCAAGGGATGAGCAGTTCTTC.

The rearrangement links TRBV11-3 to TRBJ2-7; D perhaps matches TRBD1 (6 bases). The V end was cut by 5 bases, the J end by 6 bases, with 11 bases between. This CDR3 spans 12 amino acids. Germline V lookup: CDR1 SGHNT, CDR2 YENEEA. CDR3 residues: CASSPRGPEQYF. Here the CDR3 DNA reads TGTGCCAGCAGCCCCAGGGGCCCCGAGCAGTACTTC.

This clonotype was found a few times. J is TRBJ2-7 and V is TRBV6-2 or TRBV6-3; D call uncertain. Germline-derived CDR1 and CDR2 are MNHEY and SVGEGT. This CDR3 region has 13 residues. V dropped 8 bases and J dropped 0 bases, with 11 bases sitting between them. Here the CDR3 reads CASGVVDSYEQYF. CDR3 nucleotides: TGTGCCAGCGGAGTAGTTGACTCCTACGAGCAGTACTTC.

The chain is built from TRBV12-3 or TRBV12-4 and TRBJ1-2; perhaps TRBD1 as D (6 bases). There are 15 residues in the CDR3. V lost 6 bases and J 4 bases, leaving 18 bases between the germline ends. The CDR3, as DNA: TGTGCCAGCAGCCCCAACAGGGAATTGGGCTATGGCTACACCTTC. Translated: CASSPNRELGYGYTF.

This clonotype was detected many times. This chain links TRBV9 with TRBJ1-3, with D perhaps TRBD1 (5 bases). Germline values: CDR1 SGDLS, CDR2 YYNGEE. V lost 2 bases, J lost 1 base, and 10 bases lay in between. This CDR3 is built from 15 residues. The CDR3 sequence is CASSVSRESGNTIYF. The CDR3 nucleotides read TGTGCCAGCAGCGTTAGCAGGGAATCTGGAAACACCATATATTTT.

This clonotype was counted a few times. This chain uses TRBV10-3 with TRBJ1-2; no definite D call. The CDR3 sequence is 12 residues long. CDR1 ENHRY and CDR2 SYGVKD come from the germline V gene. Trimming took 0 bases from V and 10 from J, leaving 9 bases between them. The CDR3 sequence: CAISESVDFYTF. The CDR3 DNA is TGTGCCATCAGTGAGTCGGTAGACTTCTACACCTTC.

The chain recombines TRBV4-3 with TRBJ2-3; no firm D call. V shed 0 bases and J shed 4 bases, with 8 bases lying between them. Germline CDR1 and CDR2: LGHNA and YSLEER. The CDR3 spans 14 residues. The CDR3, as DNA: TGCGCCAGCAGCCAAGATCTAGGACCAGATACGCAGTATTTT. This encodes CASSQDLGPDTQYF.

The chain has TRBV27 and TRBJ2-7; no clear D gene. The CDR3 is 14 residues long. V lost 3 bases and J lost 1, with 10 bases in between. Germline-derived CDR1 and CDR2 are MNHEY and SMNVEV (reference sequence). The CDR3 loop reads CASSFSAGSYEQYF. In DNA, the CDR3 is TGTGCCAGCAGTTTCTCGGCAGGTTCCTACGAGCAGTACTTC.

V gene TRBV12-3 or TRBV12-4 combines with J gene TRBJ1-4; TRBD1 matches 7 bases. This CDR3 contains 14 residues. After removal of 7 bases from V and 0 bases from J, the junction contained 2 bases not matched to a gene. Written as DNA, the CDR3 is TGTGCCAGCACCGACAGGGCAACTAATGAAAAACTGTTTTTT. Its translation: CASTDRATNEKLFF.

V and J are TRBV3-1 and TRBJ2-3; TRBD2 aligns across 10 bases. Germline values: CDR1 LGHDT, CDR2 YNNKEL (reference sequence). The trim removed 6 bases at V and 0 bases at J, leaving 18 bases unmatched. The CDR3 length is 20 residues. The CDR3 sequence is CASRAIAGGGAGTSTDTQYF. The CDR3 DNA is TGTGCCAGCAGGGCTATAGCGGGAGGAGGAGCTGGTACGAGCACAGATACGCAGTATTTT.

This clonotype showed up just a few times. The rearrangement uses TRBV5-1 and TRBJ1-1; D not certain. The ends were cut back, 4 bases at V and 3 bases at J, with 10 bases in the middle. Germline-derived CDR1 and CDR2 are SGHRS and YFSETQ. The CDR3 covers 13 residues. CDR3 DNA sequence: TGCGCCAGCAGCGCGGCCGGGGACACTGAAGCTTTCTTT. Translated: CASSAAGDTEAFF.

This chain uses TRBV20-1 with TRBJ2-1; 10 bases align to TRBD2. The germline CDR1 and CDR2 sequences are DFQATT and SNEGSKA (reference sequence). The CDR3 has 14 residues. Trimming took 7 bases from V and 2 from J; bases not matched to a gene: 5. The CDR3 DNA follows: TGCAGTGTCCTTGGACTAGCGGCCTACAATGAGCAGTTCTTC. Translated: CSVLGLAAYNEQFF.

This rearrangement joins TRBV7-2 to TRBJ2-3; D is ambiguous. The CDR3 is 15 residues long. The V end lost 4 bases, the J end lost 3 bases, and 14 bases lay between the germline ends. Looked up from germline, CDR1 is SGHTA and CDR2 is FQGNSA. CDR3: CASSSRASRTDTQYF. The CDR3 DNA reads TGTGCCAGCAGCTCCCGGGCGTCGAGGACAGATACGCAGTATTTT.

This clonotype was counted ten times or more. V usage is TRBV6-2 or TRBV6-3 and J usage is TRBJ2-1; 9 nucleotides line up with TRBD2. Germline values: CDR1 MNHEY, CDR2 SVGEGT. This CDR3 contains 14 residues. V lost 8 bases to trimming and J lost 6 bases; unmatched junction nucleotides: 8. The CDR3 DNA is TGTGCCAGCGGGGAGCGGGAGGTGGGCAATGAGCAGTTCTTC. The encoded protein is CASGEREVGNEQFF.

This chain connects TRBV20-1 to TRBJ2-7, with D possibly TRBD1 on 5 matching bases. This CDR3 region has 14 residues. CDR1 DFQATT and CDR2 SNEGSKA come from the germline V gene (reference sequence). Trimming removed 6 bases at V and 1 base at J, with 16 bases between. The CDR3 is CSADNLRVSYEQYF. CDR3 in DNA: TGCAGTGCCGACAACCTCAGGGTTTCCTACGAGCAGTACTTC.

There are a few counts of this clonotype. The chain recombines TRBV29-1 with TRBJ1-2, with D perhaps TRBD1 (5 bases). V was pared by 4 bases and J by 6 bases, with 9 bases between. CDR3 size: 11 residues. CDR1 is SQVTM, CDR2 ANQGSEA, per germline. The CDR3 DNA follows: TGCAGCGTTGCCAGGGAAGATGGCTACACCTTC. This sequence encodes CSVAREDGYTF.

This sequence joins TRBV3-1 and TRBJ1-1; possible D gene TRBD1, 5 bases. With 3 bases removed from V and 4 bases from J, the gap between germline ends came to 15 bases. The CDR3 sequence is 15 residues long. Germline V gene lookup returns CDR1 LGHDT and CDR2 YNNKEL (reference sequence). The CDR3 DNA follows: TGTGCCAGCAGCCAGGCCCCGGTCGGGGGCACTGAAGCTTTCTTT. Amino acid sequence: CASSQAPVGGTEAFF.

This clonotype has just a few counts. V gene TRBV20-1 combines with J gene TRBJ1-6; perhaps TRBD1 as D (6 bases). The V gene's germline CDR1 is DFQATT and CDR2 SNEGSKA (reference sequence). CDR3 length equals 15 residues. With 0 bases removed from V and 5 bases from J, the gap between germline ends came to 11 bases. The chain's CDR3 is CSAREPGANNSPLHF. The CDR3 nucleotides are TGCAGTGCTAGAGAACCGGGGGCCAATAATTCACCCCTCCACTTT.

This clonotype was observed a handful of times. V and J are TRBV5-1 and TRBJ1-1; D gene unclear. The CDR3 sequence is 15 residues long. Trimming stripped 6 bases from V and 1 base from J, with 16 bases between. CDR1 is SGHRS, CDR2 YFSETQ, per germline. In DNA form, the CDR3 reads TGCGCCAGCACCCCTCTCCTTACAGAGAACACTGAAGCTTTCTTT. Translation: CASTPLLTENTEAFF. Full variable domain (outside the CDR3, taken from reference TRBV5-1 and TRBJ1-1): KAGVTQTPRYLIKTRGQQVTLSCSPISGHRSVSWYQQTPGQGLQFLFEYFSETQRNKGNFPGRFSGRQFSNSRSEMNVSTLELGDSALYLCASTPLLTENTEAFFGQGTRLTVV.

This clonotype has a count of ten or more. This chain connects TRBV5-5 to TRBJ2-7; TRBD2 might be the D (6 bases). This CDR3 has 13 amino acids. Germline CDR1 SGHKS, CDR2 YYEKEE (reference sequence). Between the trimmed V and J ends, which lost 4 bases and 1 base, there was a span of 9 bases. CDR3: CASSGGTSYEQYF. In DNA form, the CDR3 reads TGTGCCAGCAGCGGAGGGACTTCCTACGAGCAGTACTTC.

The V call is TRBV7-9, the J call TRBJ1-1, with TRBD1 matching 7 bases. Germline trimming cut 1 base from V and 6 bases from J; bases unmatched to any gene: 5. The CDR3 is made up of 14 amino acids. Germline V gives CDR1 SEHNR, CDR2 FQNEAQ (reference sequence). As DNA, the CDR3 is TGTGCCAGCAGCTTAGGACAGGGTGACGCTGAAGCTTTCTTT. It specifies CASSLGQGDAEAFF.

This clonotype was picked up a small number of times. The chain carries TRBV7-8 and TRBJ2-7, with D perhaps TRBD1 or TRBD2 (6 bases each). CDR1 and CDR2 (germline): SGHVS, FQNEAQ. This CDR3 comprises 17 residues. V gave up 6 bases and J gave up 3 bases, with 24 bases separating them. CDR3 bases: TGTGCCAGCAGTCAGGCCCGCGTGGGGGGCAAGGTCTACGAGCAGTACTTC. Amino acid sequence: CASSQARVGGKVYEQYF.

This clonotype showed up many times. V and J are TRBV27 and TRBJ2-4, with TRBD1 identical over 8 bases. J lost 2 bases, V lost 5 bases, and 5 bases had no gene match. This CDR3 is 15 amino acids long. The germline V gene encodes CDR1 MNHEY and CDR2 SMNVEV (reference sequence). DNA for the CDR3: TGTGCCAGCAGTCCGGGGACAGGAACCAAAAACATTCAGTACTTC. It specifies CASSPGTGTKNIQYF.

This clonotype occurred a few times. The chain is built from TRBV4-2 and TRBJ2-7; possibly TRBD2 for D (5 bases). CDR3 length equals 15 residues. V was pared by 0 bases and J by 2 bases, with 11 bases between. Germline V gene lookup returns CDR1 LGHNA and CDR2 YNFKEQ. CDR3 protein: CASSQDLASAYEQYF. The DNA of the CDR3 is TGTGCCAGCAGCCAAGATCTAGCTTCGGCCTACGAGCAGTACTTC.

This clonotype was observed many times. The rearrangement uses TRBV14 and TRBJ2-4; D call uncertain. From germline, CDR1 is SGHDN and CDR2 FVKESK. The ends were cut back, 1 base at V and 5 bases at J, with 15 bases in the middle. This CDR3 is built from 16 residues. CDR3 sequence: CASSQAHGRVQNIQYF. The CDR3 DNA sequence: TGTGCCAGCAGCCAAGCACATGGACGCGTACAAAACATTCAGTACTTC.

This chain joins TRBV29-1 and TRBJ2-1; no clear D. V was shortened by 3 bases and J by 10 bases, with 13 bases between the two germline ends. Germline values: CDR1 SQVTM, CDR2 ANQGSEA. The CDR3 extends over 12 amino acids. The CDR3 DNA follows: TGCAGCGTTGATGGGGTCCTCCAGGAGCAGTTCTTC. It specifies CSVDGVLQEQFF.

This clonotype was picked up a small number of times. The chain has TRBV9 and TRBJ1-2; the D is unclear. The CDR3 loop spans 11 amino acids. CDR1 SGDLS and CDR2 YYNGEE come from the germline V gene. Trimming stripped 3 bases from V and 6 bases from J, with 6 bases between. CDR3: CASSASHGYTF. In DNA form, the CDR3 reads TGTGCCAGCAGCGCCTCCCATGGCTACACCTTC.